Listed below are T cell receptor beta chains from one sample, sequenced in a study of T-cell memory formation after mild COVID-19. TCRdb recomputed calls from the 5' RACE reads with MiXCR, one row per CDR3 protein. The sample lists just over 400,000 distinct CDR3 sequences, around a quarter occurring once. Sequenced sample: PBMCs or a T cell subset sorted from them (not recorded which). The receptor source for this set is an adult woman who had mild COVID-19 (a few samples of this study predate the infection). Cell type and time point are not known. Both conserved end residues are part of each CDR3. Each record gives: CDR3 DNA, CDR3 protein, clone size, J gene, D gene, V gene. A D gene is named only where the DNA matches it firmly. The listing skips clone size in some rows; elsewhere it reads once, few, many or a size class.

TGTGCCAGCAGCTCACCAGGACAGGGGGCAAGTGAAGCTTTCTTT CASSSPGQGASEAFF . TRBJ1-1 TRBD1 TRBV7-9
TGCAGTGTTCCGGACAGGGCGAAGCAGTTCTTC CSVPDRAKQFF . TRBJ2-1 TRBD1 TRBV20-1
TGTGCCAGCAGCTTAGGCGACAGGGAGGTAGATACGCAGTATTTT CASSLGDREVDTQYF . TRBJ2-3 . TRBV7-9
TGTGCCAGCAGCTTAGAGGACCGGCATGGCTACACCTTC CASSLEDRHGYTF few TRBJ1-2 . TRBV7-9
TGTGCCAGCAGCTTACCAGGGATTCACGAGCAGTACTTC CASSLPGIHEQYF . TRBJ2-7 . TRBV7-9
TGTGCCAGCAGCTACCGACTAGCGGGAGGCAATGAGCAGTTCTTC CASSYRLAGGNEQFF . TRBJ2-1 TRBD2 TRBV7-3
TGTGCCAGCAGTTCCTTCCGGACTAGCGGGGGGAACACCGGGGAGCTGTTTTTT CASSSFRTSGGNTGELFF few TRBJ2-2 TRBD2 TRBV12-3/TRBV12-4
TGTGCCAGCAGCTTAGTGTCCGGGGACTACTCCTACGAGCAGTACTTC CASSLVSGDYSYEQYF . TRBJ2-7 TRBD2 TRBV7-9
TGTGCCACCAGTGACGGAATGCAGGATTCACCCCTCCACTTT CATSDGMQDSPLHF . TRBJ1-6 . TRBV24-1
TGTGCCAGCACCTGGAGGTTAGAGAATTCACCCCTCCACTTT CASTWRLENSPLHF . TRBJ1-6 . TRBV12-3/TRBV12-4
TGTGCCAGCAGCGCCGGGACTGGACTACAAGAGACCCAGTACTTC CASSAGTGLQETQYF few TRBJ2-5 . TRBV12-3/TRBV12-4
TGTGCCAGCAGAAATGGGAGGCGCAGTGAAAAACTGTTTTTT CASRNGRRSEKLFF . TRBJ1-4 . TRBV4-2
TGTGCCAGCAGCCCATTGGGACAGAACACCGGGGAGCTGTTTTTT CASSPLGQNTGELFF . TRBJ2-2 . TRBV7-6
TGTGCCACCAGTGATGCCGTGAGGAGCTCCTACAATGAGCAGTTCTTC CATSDAVRSSYNEQFF . TRBJ2-1 . TRBV24-1
TGTGCCAGCAGCCAAGACAGCTACACTGAAGCTTTCTTT CASSQDSYTEAFF . TRBJ1-1 . TRBV7-9
TGCGCCAGCAGCTTTAGCGGTGATGCCACCTACAATGAGCAGTTCTTC CASSFSGDATYNEQFF once TRBJ2-1 . TRBV5-1
TGTGCCAGCAGTTACGTCGTGGGGGTTCAAGAGACCCAGTACTTC CASSYVVGVQETQYF . TRBJ2-5 . TRBV6-5
TGCAGCGTACGGACAGGGAGCTCCTACGAGCAGTACTTC CSVRTGSSYEQYF many TRBJ2-7 TRBD1 TRBV29-1
TGCGCCAGCAGCCCGAACTACAGGGGGCTGACTGAAGCTTTCTTT CASSPNYRGLTEAFF . TRBJ1-1 TRBD1 TRBV5-1
TGTGCCAGTAGTCCAGTAGCGGGGGGGCAAGAGACCCAGTACTTC CASSPVAGGQETQYF few TRBJ2-5 TRBD2 TRBV19
TGCGCCAGCAGCCAAGATCCCTACAGGGTGGCGGATGGCTACACCTTC CASSQDPYRVADGYTF . TRBJ1-2 . TRBV4-1
TGTGCCAGCCACTGGGGACAGGGAAAGATGAACACTGAAGCTTTCTTT CASHWGQGKMNTEAFF . TRBJ1-1 TRBD1 TRBV6-6
TGTGCCAGCAGCTCAGGGACAGAGAACACTGAAGCTTTCTTT CASSSGTENTEAFF few TRBJ1-1 TRBD1 TRBV3-1
TGTGCCAGCAGTTTGGGCCTAGACGGCTACGAGCAGTACTTC CASSLGLDGYEQYF few TRBJ2-7 . TRBV27
TGTGCCAGCAGTGGGACTAGCGGGTACAATGAGCAGTTCTTC CASSGTSGYNEQFF many TRBJ2-1 TRBD2 TRBV9
TGTGCCAGCAGCTTGGGGTACACTGAAGCTTTCTTT CASSLGYTEAFF few TRBJ1-1 . TRBV13
TGCGCCAGCAGCCAAGGTAGCGGGAGACTCGGGGAGACCCAGTGCTTC CASSQGSGRLGETQCF . TRBJ2-5 TRBD2 TRBV4-3
TGCAGTGCCCTACCTTCCGGGGTCTATAGCAATCAGCCCCAGCATTTT CSALPSGVYSNQPQHF . TRBJ1-5 . TRBV20-1
TGCAGTTCATCAACAGGGGGTGTTTCCCCCAAGCAGTACTTC CSSSTGGVSPKQYF few TRBJ2-7 TRBD1 TRBV20-1
TGTGCCACCAGTGACACACACCTACCGAACACCGGGGAGCTGTTTTTT CATSDTHLPNTGELFF few TRBJ2-2 . TRBV24-1
TGTGCCACCAGCAGAGATCGGCGGGATACGCAGTATTTT CATSRDRRDTQYF . TRBJ2-3 . TRBV15
TGTGCCAGCAGAGCTAGGGGGCGGCAGTCAATGCCGTACTTC CASRARGRQSMPYF . TRBJ2-7 TRBD1 TRBV6-5
TGCGCCAGCAGCTTGGGGGGGACTAGCGCCCACTACGAGCAGTACTTC CASSLGGTSAHYEQYF many TRBJ2-7 TRBD2 TRBV5-1
TGTGCCAGCAGCCAAGATACGACTGTAAAGGGGGGGTTCTTC CASSQDTTVKGGFF . TRBJ2-1 . TRBV14
TGTGCCAGCAGCTTCTTAGCGGGGAGCACAGATACGCAGTATTTT CASSFLAGSTDTQYF . TRBJ2-3 TRBD2 TRBV3-1
TGCGCCAGCAGCTTAGACGGTCCTTTAAACGGGGATGAGCAGTTCTTC CASSLDGPLNGDEQFF . TRBJ2-1 . TRBV5-1
TGCGCCAGCAGCCCCAGCGGAGGGGGCCGTGACAATGAGCAGTTCTTC CASSPSGGGRDNEQFF . TRBJ2-1 . TRBV4-1
TGTGCCAGCTCATACGACAGGATATCCGATACGCAGTATTTT CASSYDRISDTQYF . TRBJ2-3 . TRBV18
TGCAGCGTTGAAGATGCGGGGATGGTGGAGACCCAGTACTTC CSVEDAGMVETQYF . TRBJ2-5 . TRBV29-1
TGTGCCAGCAGCGTAGCATCTTGGACTAGGGGCACAGATACGCAGTATTTT CASSVASWTRGTDTQYF . TRBJ2-3 TRBD2 TRBV9
TGCAGTGCTGCCGGACCTATTCAAAATGAAAAACTGTTTTTT CSAAGPIQNEKLFF . TRBJ1-4 . TRBV20-1
TGTGCCAGCAGCCAAGTAGGGACTAGCGGCGAGCAGTACTTC CASSQVGTSGEQYF few TRBJ2-7 TRBD2 TRBV3-1
TGTGCCAGCAGTTACAGGTCGGGAACAGATACGCAGTATTTT CASSYRSGTDTQYF . TRBJ2-3 . TRBV6-6
TGTGCCAGCAGCTTGAGTGGGGAGCAGTACTTC CASSLSGEQYF few TRBJ2-7 . TRBV5-4
TGTGCCAGCAGTCCCATGAGCTCGGGGGTAGAGACCCAGTACTTC CASSPMSSGVETQYF . TRBJ2-5 . TRBV12-3/TRBV12-4
TGTGCCAGCAGCCCCTCCCTCGGGGGGTACAATGAGCAGTTCTTC CASSPSLGGYNEQFF few TRBJ2-1 TRBD2 TRBV7-3
TGCGCCAGCAGCTTGGCCGGATATGAGCAGTTCTTC CASSLAGYEQFF . TRBJ2-1 . TRBV5-1
TGTGCCAGCATCCCAGGGAGAGAGCGGGAGGGTTCGGTAGATACGCAGTATTTT CASIPGREREGSVDTQYF few TRBJ2-3 TRBD2 TRBV6-5
TGTGCCAGCAGCTACCGACGGAAGGACTCTGGAAACACCATATATTTT CASSYRRKDSGNTIYF . TRBJ1-3 . TRBV6-6
TGCAGCGTTGAAGGGACTAGCGGGAGCGATGAGCAGTTCTTC CSVEGTSGSDEQFF few TRBJ2-1 TRBD2 TRBV29-1
TGTGCCAGCAGCGATAGTGGACAAGAGACCCAGTACTTC CASSDSGQETQYF few TRBJ2-5 . TRBV9
TGTGCCAGCAGTTGGAACGGACTAGGGTACAATGAGCAGTTCTTC CASSWNGLGYNEQFF . TRBJ2-1 TRBD2 TRBV27
TGTGCCAGCAGTGAAGGGGCGGGAGTGGAGACCCAGTACTTC CASSEGAGVETQYF . TRBJ2-5 TRBD2 TRBV6-1